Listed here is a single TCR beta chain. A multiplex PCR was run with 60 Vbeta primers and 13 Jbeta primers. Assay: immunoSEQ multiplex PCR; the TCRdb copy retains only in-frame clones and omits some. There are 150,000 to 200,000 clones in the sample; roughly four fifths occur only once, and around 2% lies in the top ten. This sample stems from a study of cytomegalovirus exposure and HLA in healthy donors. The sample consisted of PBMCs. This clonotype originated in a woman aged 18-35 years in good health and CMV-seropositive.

CDR3 amino acids: CASRGRSYGYTF. Written as DNA, the CDR3 is TGTGCCAGCAGGGGTCGGAGCTATGGCTACACCTTC. The chain carries TRBV7-9 and TRBJ1-2; D remains ambiguous. The CDR3 consists of 12 residues. Trimming pared 6 bases from V and 4 bases from J, leaving 9 bases between. Germline V gene sequence: CDR1 SEHNR, CDR2 FQNEAQ (reference sequence). Full variable domain (remainder filled in from reference TRBV7-9 and TRBJ1-2): DTGVSQNPRHKITKRGQNVTFRCDPISEHNRLYWYRQTLGQGPEFLTYFQNEAQLEKSRLLSDRFSAERPKGSFSTLEIQRTEQGDSAMYLCASRGRSYGYTFGSGTRLTVV.